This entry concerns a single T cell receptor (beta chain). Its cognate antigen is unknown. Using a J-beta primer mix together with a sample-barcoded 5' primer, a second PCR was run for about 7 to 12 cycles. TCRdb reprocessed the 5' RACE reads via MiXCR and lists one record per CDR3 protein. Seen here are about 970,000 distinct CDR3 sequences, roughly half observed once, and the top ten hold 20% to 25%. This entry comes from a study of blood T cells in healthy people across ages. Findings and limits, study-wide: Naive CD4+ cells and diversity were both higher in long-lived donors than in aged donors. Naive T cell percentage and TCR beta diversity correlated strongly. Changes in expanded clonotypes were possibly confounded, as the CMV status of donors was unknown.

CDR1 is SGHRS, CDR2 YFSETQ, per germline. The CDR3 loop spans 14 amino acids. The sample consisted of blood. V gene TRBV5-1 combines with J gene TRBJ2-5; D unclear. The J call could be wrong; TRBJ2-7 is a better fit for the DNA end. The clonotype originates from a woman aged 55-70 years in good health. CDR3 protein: CASSLGPGVSEQYF. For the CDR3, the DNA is TGCGCCAGCAGCTTGGGACCGGGCGTCAGCGAGCAGTACTTC.